This section outlines one T cell receptor beta chain sequence together with its context. Original handling: Researchers report that nucleated cell counts were estimated from reference gene primer amplification. The data were produced by immunoSEQ multiplex PCR, yet TCRdb's version contains in-frame clones alone and is incomplete. V and J calls and clone size are as listed in that table; D and trimming were resolved from the DNA. The sample consists of nearly 95,000 clones, about 89% of them appearing once. This record belongs to a study of blood T cell repertoires in COVID-19. Study as a whole: Sites across the United States, Italy and Spain contributed samples from acute and convalescent COVID-19. From T cells, B-cell-depleted T cells, or PBMCs came the material, which was cDNA or gDNA.

The TCR comes from a human donor with acute or convalescent COVID-19. The donor label of this sample is uncertain. Sequencing used peripheral blood.

CDR3 sequence reads: CASSPFGGRRDTIYF. In DNA, the CDR3 is TGTGCCAGCAGCCCATTCGGGGGGCGCCGGGACACCATATATTTT. The chain is built from TRBV7-2 and TRBJ1-3, with D possibly being TRBD1 (6 bases). Looked up from germline, CDR1 is SGHTA and CDR2 is FQGNSA. The CDR3 spans 15 residues. Trimming shortened V by 5 bases and J by 8 bases, and 19 bases separated the two germline ends.